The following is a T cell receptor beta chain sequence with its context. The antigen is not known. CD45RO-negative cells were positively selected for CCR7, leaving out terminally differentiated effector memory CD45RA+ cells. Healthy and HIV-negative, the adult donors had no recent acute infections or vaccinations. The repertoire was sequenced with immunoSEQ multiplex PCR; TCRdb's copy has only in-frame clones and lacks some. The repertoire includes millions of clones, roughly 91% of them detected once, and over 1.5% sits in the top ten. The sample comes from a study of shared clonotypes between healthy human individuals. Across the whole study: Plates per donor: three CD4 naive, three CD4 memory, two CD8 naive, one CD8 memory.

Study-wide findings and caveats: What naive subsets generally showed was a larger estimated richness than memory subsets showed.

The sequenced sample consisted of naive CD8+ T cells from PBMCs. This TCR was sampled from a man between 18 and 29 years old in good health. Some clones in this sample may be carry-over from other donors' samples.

CDR3: CASSQVFGQGTGYTF. The CDR3 DNA reads TGCGCCAGCAGCCAAGTTTTCGGACAGGGTACTGGCTACACCTTC. The V call is TRBV4-1, the J call TRBJ1-2; 8 bases are a match to TRBD1. This CDR3 comprises 15 residues. V shed 1 base, J shed 7 bases, and the junction held 8 bases outside the gene matches. The V gene's germline CDR1 is MGHRA and CDR2 YSYEKL.